These T cell receptor beta chains were read from a single sample in a study of CD8+ T cells in alopecia areata. Sequenced by immunoSEQ multiplex PCR; TCRdb stores in-frame clones only, minus some. In the table there are approximately 140,000 clones, approximately 80% of which are singletons. This sample comprised CD8+ T cells sorted from blood, obtained at week 4, from a patient treated with tofacitinib. These receptors came from a human donor with alopecia areata. Each CDR3 is given with its conserved first and last residue. A D gene is named only where the DNA matches it firmly. Clone size, where shown, is once, few, many, or a class for clones that have expanded.

>TRBJ1-1|-|-|TRBV9
TGTGCCAGCAGCCCTCGGACAGCCATCGTTCGGGAAGCTTTCTTT
CASSPRTAIVREAFF
>TRBJ2-1|-|-|TRBV4-2
TGTGCCAGCAGCCAACTTACCTTGGAGAATGAGCAGTTCTTC
CASSQLTLENEQFF
>TRBJ2-1|-|few|TRBV12-5
TGTGCTAGTGGAGGAGTTGACAATGAGCAGTTCTTC
CASGGVDNEQFF
>TRBJ2-5|-|-|TRBV5-8
TGTGCCAGCAGTCGTGTCCCTAAAGAGACCCAGTACTTC
CASSRVPKETQYF
>TRBJ2-7|-|-|TRBV30
TGTGCCTGGGAAGGGGGGCAGGGATCCTACGAGCAGTACTTC
CAWEGGQGSYEQYF
>TRBJ2-7|-|few|TRBV7-6
TGTGCCAGCAGCTCCCCGTTAGGGGTGAGCTCCTACGAGCAGTACTTC
CASSSPLGVSSYEQYF
>TRBJ2-1|-|few|TRBV19
TGTGCCAGTAGTACCCCCGACCTCGACGGGCACAATGAGCAGTTCTTC
CASSTPDLDGHNEQFF
>TRBJ2-7|-|-|TRBV5-1
TGCGCCAGCAGCTTGGGATCGTTTCCGGGGGGCACCTACGAGCAGTACTTC
CASSLGSFPGGTYEQYF
>TRBJ2-7|-|-|TRBV5-1
TGCGCCAGCAGCTTGAACAGGGAATCCTACGAGCAGTACTTC
CASSLNRESYEQYF
>TRBJ2-7|-|-|TRBV4-1
TGCGCCAGCAGCCAAGTGGGAAACTACGAGCAGTACTTC
CASSQVGNYEQYF
>TRBJ2-1|-|-|TRBV15
TGTGCCACCAGCAGAGATTTGGGAGCTTCCAATGAGCAGTTCTTC
CATSRDLGASNEQFF
>TRBJ2-3|-|-|TRBV30
TGTGCCTGGAGTGGCGGGGCAGGAGTTAGCACAGATACGCAGTATTTT
CAWSGGAGVSTDTQYF
>TRBJ2-7|TRBD1|-|TRBV5-1
TGCGCCAGCAGCTCTGGGACAGGGGAGGTGTACGAGCAGTACTTC
CASSSGTGEVYEQYF
>TRBJ2-3|-|-|TRBV4-3
TGCGCCAGCAGCCAAGGCGACTCTCGACTCACAGATACGCAGTATTTT
CASSQGDSRLTDTQYF